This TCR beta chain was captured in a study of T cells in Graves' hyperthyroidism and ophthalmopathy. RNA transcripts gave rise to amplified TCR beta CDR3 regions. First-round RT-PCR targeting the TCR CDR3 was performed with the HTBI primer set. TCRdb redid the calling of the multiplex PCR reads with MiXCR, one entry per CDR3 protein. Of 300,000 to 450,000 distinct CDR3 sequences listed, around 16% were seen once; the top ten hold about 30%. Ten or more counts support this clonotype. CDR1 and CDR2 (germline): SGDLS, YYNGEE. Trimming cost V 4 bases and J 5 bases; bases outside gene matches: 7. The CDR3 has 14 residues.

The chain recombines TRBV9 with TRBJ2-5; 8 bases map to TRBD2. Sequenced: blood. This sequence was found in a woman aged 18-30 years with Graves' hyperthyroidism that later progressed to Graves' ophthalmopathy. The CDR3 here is CASSTMPGGETQYF. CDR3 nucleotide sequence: TGTGCCAGCAGCACTATGCCGGGGGGGGAGACCCAGTACTTC.